The rows below give T cell receptor beta chains drawn from one sample of a study of vaccination and CD4 T cells after COVID-19. MiXCR, run by TCRdb on the PCR reads, gives a single entry per CDR3 protein. The sample includes around 5,000 distinct CDR3 sequences, around four fifths seen only once; the top ten take approximately 20%. These receptors are not linked to any known antigen. The sequencing input was CD4+ T cells from blood, cultured in vitro. All receptors come from a human donor who had recovered from COVID-19. The conserved cysteine and the conserved F or W are not part of the CDR3 here. Fields, in order: D gene, V gene, CDR3 length, CDR3 protein. D genes are given only for firm matches.

- | TRBV7-6 | 13 | ASSLGASYNSPLH
- | TRBV25-1 | 14 | ASSERQLKGTGELF
- | TRBV20-1 | 9 | SAPSSVSQY
- | TRBV6-1 | 13 | ASSPGWLTGNTIY
- | TRBV12-3/TRBV12-4 | 13 | ASSSRPGATNGYT
- | TRBV30 | 10 | AWSVTADTQY
- | TRBV20-1 | 9 | SAEGDKQQF
- | TRBV12-5 | 13 | ASGLGAGQQETQY
- | TRBV7-9 | 14 | ASSLAYFSARHEQY
- | TRBV2 | 13 | ASRGDIWGNQPQH
TRBD1 | TRBV7-2 | 13 | ASSFSGGSLETQY
TRBD1 | TRBV6-5 | 13 | ASSYLDRGNSPLH
TRBD1 | TRBV11-2 | 13 | ASSTRRTGSTEAF
- | TRBV7-2 | 13 | ASSLGGGASDTQY
- | TRBV30 | 10 | AWSQSSYGYT
- | TRBV7-2 | 14 | ASTRSPSGANYGYT
TRBD1 | TRBV6-1 | 13 | ASIHRQGSPYGYT
- | TRBV18 | 12 | ASSPGVQNTEAF
TRBD1 | TRBV7-2 | 12 | ASSQFGTGNGYT
TRBD2 | TRBV7-9 | 16 | ASTVWEPSGGPQETQY